Each of the 24 T cell receptor beta chains below was sequenced from the same sample in a study of spatial heterogeneity in lung cancer. Time point: sample taken at primary tumor resection. Their antigens remain unidentified. Broader study findings: Expanded intratumoral alpha and beta TCR counts tracked tumor mutation counts.

One entry per CDR3 protein, called by TCRdb with MiXCR from the 5' RACE reads. The repertoire holds fewer than 4,500 distinct CDR3 sequences, with less than 14% as singletons. Specimen: lung tumor tissue, collected at surgery. These receptors were taken from a male donor with early-stage non-small cell lung cancer.

The chain has TRBV6-2 or TRBV6-3 and TRBJ2-2; D possibly corresponds to TRBD1 (6 bases). This CDR3 is built from 13 residues. Between the trimmed V and J ends, which lost 5 bases and 9 bases, there was a span of 13 bases. Germline CDR1 reads MNHEY; CDR2 reads SVGEGT. CDR3 residues: CASSADRHRELFF. The CDR3 nucleotides read TGTGCCAGCAGTGCGGACAGACACCGGGAGCTGTTTTTT.

This chain uses TRBV10-3 with TRBJ2-7, with D possibly matching TRBD2 (6 bases). Germline V lookup: CDR1 ENHRY, CDR2 SYGVKD. Trimming shortened V by 10 bases and J by 3 bases, and 13 bases separated the two germline ends. The CDR3 has 12 amino acids. CDR3 sequence (DNA): TGTGCCACACGCGGGGTTAACTACGAGCAGTACTTC. Encoded protein: CATRGVNYEQYF.

This clonotype was seen a handful of times. This rearrangement joins TRBV6-6 to TRBJ1-1; possibly TRBD1 for D (6 bases). The V gene lost 7 bases and the J gene lost 6 bases, with 12 bases spanning the gap. Germline CDR1 MNHNY, CDR2 SVGAGI (reference sequence). This CDR3 region has 12 residues. DNA of the CDR3: TGTGCCAGCACCATAACAGGGTCTGAAGCTTTCTTT. As protein: CASTITGSEAFF.

This clonotype appeared a few times. The gene calls are TRBV11-2 and TRBJ1-1, with no clear D. Germline V gene data show CDR1 as SGHAT and CDR2 as FQNNGV. Between the trimmed V and J ends, which lost 5 bases and 4 bases, there was a span of 8 bases. The CDR3 contains 12 residues. The CDR3 nucleotides read TGTGCCAGCAGCGCCGCCTCCACTGAAGCTTTCTTT. Residues: CASSAASTEAFF.

This clonotype occurred many times. This sequence joins TRBV19 and TRBJ2-7; the D call may be TRBD1 or TRBD2 (6 bases each). Germline assignment: CDR1 LNHDA and CDR2 SQIVND (reference sequence). The V and J ends lost 6 bases and 3 bases respectively, with 12 bases between them. The CDR3 extends over 13 amino acids. In DNA form, the CDR3 reads TGTGCCAGTAGCTTGGGGGGCCACTACGAGCAGTACTTC. It encodes CASSLGGHYEQYF.

This clonotype is labeled medium-sized (0.01 to 0.1%). The V call is TRBV12-3 or TRBV12-4, the J call TRBJ2-7, with a possible D match to TRBD1 (5 bases). CDR3 length: 13 amino acids. V lost 5 bases to trimming and J lost 3 bases, with 11 bases between them. The CDR3 DNA is TGTGCCAGCAGTAGGGGTCAGGGCTACGAGCAGTACGTC. Protein sequence: CASSRGQGYEQYV.

This clonotype was seen a few times. J is TRBJ2-6 and V is TRBV27; weak D call: TRBD2 (5 bases). Between the trimmed V and J ends, which lost 6 bases and 3 bases, there was a span of 6 bases. The CDR3 sequence is 13 residues long. Germline V lookup: CDR1 MNHEY, CDR2 SMNVEV (reference sequence). The CDR3 sequence: CASREVGANVLTF. CDR3 coding DNA: TGTGCCAGCAGGGAGGTTGGGGCCAACGTCCTGACTTTC.

This clonotype is large in the sample. The J gene is TRBJ1-1, the V gene TRBV7-9; TRBD1 aligns across 10 bases. V lost 8 bases and J lost 6; bases outside the gene matches: 15. The CDR3 is made up of 16 amino acids. CDR1 is SEHNR, CDR2 FQNEAQ, per germline (reference sequence). The CDR3 DNA is TGTGCCAGCTCCCAGGAAGGGGACAGGGGAGGCCCTGAAGCTTTCTTT. Its protein is CASSQEGDRGGPEAFF.

The V call is TRBV20-1, the J call TRBJ1-6; D perhaps matches TRBD1 (6 bases). V shed 6 bases and J shed 9 bases, with 12 bases lying between them. Germline CDR1 and CDR2: DFQATT and SNEGSKA (reference sequence). CDR3 size: 12 residues. The CDR3 here is CSARTGSSPLHF. The CDR3 coding sequence is TGCAGTGCCCGCACAGGGAGTTCACCCCTCCACTTT.

V gene TRBV11-1 combines with J gene TRBJ2-5; maybe TRBD1 (6 bases). The germline gives CDR1 SGHAT, CDR2 FQDESV (reference sequence). This CDR3 has 15 residues. Trimming took off 5 bases at V and 4 bases at J, with 17 bases between the two ends. The CDR3 nucleotides read TGTGCCAGCAGCCCCGGACAGACTACTGCAGAGACCCAGTACTTC. Protein product: CASSPGQTTAETQYF.

Of note for this clonotype: At one of its ends the junction is not consistent with the germline gene, which may arise from a read error. CDR3 loop: CASTQNGLSGNIQYF. DNA for the CDR3: TGCGCCAGCACCCAAAATGGTCTCTCCGGGAACATTCAGTACTTC. V is TRBV4-1 and J is TRBJ2-4; D not resolved. The CDR3 is made up of 15 amino acids. Germline V gene sequence: CDR1 MGHRA, CDR2 YSYEKL.

CDR3 residues: CSASGLWGDSPLHF. The CDR3 bases are TGCAGTGCTAGCGGTCTCTGGGGGGATTCACCCCTCCACTTT. The rearrangement joins TRBV20-1 to TRBJ1-6; a weak D match, TRBD1 (5 bases). With 3 bases removed from V and 8 bases from J, the gap between germline ends came to 14 bases. Germline assignment: CDR1 DFQATT and CDR2 SNEGSKA (reference sequence). CDR3 length: 14 amino acids.

The chain carries TRBV5-1 and TRBJ2-2, with 9 nucleotides matching TRBD2. The ends lost 7 bases at V and 0 bases at J; junction bases unmatched: 7. The germline V gene encodes CDR1 SGHRS and CDR2 YFSETQ. This CDR3 has 16 amino acids. CDR3 residues: CASLQLAGPNTGELFF. CDR3 in DNA: TGCGCCAGCCTACAGCTAGCGGGACCGAACACCGGGGAGCTGTTTTTT.

This clonotype is medium-sized (0.01 to 0.1%) by share. V is TRBV4-3 and J is TRBJ1-4; 7 nucleotides line up with TRBD1. CDR1 LGHNA and CDR2 YSLEER come from the germline V gene. The CDR3 spans 14 residues. Trimming removed 0 bases from V and 11 bases from J; junction bases left unmatched: 6. The CDR3 reads CASSQEQGSRKLFF. DNA of the CDR3: TGCGCCAGCAGCCAAGAACAGGGGTCTCGCAAACTGTTTTTT.

This clonotype is labeled medium-sized. CDR3 in DNA: TGTGCCAGCAGTGGCGGACTCCGAGGGGTATACAATGAGCAGTTCTTC. It specifies CASSGGLRGVYNEQFF. The chain joins TRBV6-5 to TRBJ2-1; D assignment may be TRBD1 or TRBD2 (5 bases each). In germline, CDR1 is MNHEY, CDR2 SVGAGI. The V end was cut by 5 bases, the J end by 4 bases, with 18 bases between. CDR3 length equals 16 residues.

By its share, this clonotype is medium-sized. The chain joins TRBV4-3 to TRBJ1-3; D ambiguous. CDR3 size: 14 residues. Germline V gene data show CDR1 as LGHNA and CDR2 as YSLEER. Trimming removed 4 bases at V and 2 bases at J, with 9 bases between. CDR3 sequence (DNA): TGCGCCAGCAGCCCGACGCTTACTGGAAACACCATATATTTT. This gives the protein CASSPTLTGNTIYF.

The chain links TRBV4-3 to TRBJ1-6; D possibly corresponds to TRBD1 (5 bases). Trimming pared 4 bases from V and 6 bases from J, leaving 10 bases between. The CDR3 is 14 residues long. Germline V gene lookup returns CDR1 LGHNA and CDR2 YSLEER. CDR3 region: CASSPGTRNSPLHF. In DNA form, the CDR3 reads TGCGCCAGCAGCCCTGGGACTCGTAATTCACCCCTCCACTTT.

This clonotype is classed as medium-sized. The chain links TRBV11-2 to TRBJ2-1, with D maybe TRBD2 (7 bases). Trimming stripped 1 base from V and 10 bases from J, with 14 bases between. CDR3 length equals 14 residues. Germline V CDR1 and CDR2: SGHAT, FQNNGV. CDR3 sequence: CASSLATGGREQFF. In DNA, the CDR3 is TGTGCCAGCAGCTTAGCGACGGGGGGCAGGGAGCAGTTCTTC.

This clonotype was detected a few times. The chain employs TRBV28 and TRBJ2-2, with D possibly TRBD1 on 5 matching bases. Germline CDR1 and CDR2: MDHEN and SYDVKM. Trimming stripped 7 bases from V and 3 bases from J, with 6 bases between. This CDR3 is 12 amino acids long. The CDR3 DNA reads TGTGCCAGCAAGGGGTACACCGGGGAGCTGTTTTTT. Protein product: CASKGYTGELFF.

This clonotype is categorized as medium-sized. CDR3 coding DNA: TGTGCCAGCACGTTAGGGGGGGCCACAGATACGCAGTATTTT. It codes for CASTLGGATDTQYF. V gene TRBV7-2 combines with J gene TRBJ2-3; D perhaps matches TRBD2 (7 bases). There are 14 residues in the CDR3. CDR1 is SGHTA, CDR2 FQGNSA, per germline. The V and J ends lost 7 bases and 2 bases respectively, with 13 bases between them.

This clonotype showed up just a few times. The chain combines TRBV9 with TRBJ2-6; tentative D call: TRBD2 (6 bases). CDR1 is SGDLS, CDR2 YYNGEE, per germline. The CDR3 extends over 15 amino acids. Trimming shortened V by 4 bases and J by 2 bases, and 10 bases separated the two germline ends. Written as DNA, the CDR3 is TGTGCCAGCAGCAAAGGGGAGGCTGGGGCCAACGTCCTGACTTTC. Amino acid sequence: CASSKGEAGANVLTF.

The V gene is TRBV6-1, the J gene TRBJ1-6; 8 positions agree with TRBD1. The CDR3 covers 14 residues. Per the germline V gene, CDR1 is MNHNS and CDR2 is SASEGT. After removal of 4 bases from V and 7 bases from J, the junction contained 3 bases not matched to a gene. Here the CDR3 reads CASSGQGQNSPLHF. The CDR3 DNA follows: TGTGCCAGCAGTGGACAGGGGCAGAATTCACCCCTCCACTTT.

A few counts support this clonotype. The CDR3 DNA follows: TGTGCCAGCAGTTTCAGGGGGCTTAATTCACCCCTCCACTTT. It translates to CASSFRGLNSPLHF. V and J are TRBV27 and TRBJ1-6; 8 bases align to TRBD1. The CDR3 is 14 amino acids. The V and J ends lost 3 bases and 6 bases, in that order; junction bases with no gene match: 1. The germline CDR1 and CDR2 sequences are MNHEY and SMNVEV (reference sequence).

The rearrangement joins TRBV29-1 to TRBJ2-7; no reliable D call. The CDR3 length is 11 residues. Deletions cut 5 bases from V and 4 bases from J, with 9 bases between. Germline CDR1 and CDR2: SQVTM and ANQGSEA. The chain's CDR3 is CSVRNRYEQYV. In DNA form, the CDR3 reads TGCAGCGTTAGGAACCGTTACGAGCAGTACGTC.